A single sample is the source of the 3 T cell receptor beta chains below, sequenced in a study of vaccination and CD4 T cells after COVID-19. These receptors' targets are unknown. Sequencing of cultured CD4+ T cell DNA used the Oncomine TCR Beta short-read assay. TCRdb reprocessed the PCR reads with MiXCR, giving one entry per CDR3 protein. The sample holds over 2,500 distinct CDR3 sequences; about 33% are singletons and the top ten take 60%. Treatment meaning: approximately 9-day PBMC culture with coronavirus spike peptide pools or control peptides (ViraFEST assay). Sequences were derived from CD4+ T cells from blood, cultured in vitro, sampled after SARS-CoV-2 vaccination. All receptors derive from a human donor who had recovered from COVID-19.

The chain employs TRBV6-1 and TRBJ2-7, with 10 bases identical to TRBD1. V dropped 7 bases and J dropped 3; count of bases not matched to a gene: 3. CDR3 length equals 13 residues. In germline, CDR1 is MNHNS, CDR2 SASEGT. The CDR3 DNA follows: TGTGCCAGCACTGGGACAGGGGTCTACGAGCAGTACTTC. Residues: CASTGTGVYEQYF.

This clonotype showed up just a few times. The chain couples TRBV6-1 to TRBJ2-1; 10 nucleotides line up with TRBD2. Germline assignment: CDR1 MNHNS and CDR2 SASEGT. This CDR3 contains 15 residues. Germline trimming cut 6 bases from V and 9 bases from J; bases unmatched to any gene: 11. The DNA of the CDR3 is TGTGCCAGCAGCCCAGAGAGCGGGGGGGGCGGTGAGCAGTTCTTC. It codes for CASSPESGGGGEQFF.

This clonotype was seen more than once but under ten times. CDR3 in amino acids: CSATPGPNYGYTF. The CDR3 nucleotides read TGCAGTGCTACGCCGGGACCTAACTATGGCTACACCTTC. The chain couples TRBV20-1 to TRBJ1-2, with a weak D call TRBD1 (5 bases). Trimming removed 4 bases at V and 0 bases at J, with 9 bases between. Germline V CDR1 and CDR2: DFQATT, SNEGSKA (reference sequence). CDR3 length: 13 amino acids.